This record covers a single T cell receptor (beta chain). Its binding antigen is unknown. No base quality information exists; no much larger clone differs at one position. Via the germline V gene, CDR1 is ENHRY and CDR2 SYGVKD. The CDR3 measures 14 amino acids from cysteine to phenylalanine. The CDR3 DNA has 42 bases and is translated from base 1. The junction carries 9 bases between V and J, which are trimmed by 4 bases and 2 bases respectively. Receptor amplification or capture employed the immunoSEQ multiplex PCR assay. For the multiplex PCR, a mixture combining 60 forward primers for TCR Vbeta segments and 13 reverse primers for TCR Jbeta segments was used. The CDR3 region of rearranged TCR beta genes was amplified from genomic DNA by a multiplex PCR assay. The amplified TCR beta libraries were sequenced on the Illumina HiSeq System as 87-base-pair reads. In the source study's methods: A later analysis counted tens of millions of unique TCR beta chains across the 666 repertoires, and 9.5 million to 11 million of these chains were shared by at least two donors. Raw reads were error-corrected and collapsed into unique sequences with a nearest-neighbor algorithm that merged closely related sequences to remove PCR and sequencing errors. CDR3 sequences were aligned to IMGT reference sequences to assign V, D and J gene segments. For a sequence to be retained, a match of at least six nucleotides was required to both a V gene segment and a J gene segment. A rearrangement was called productive if the CDR3 had no stop codons and remained in frame with V and J, and every other rearrangement was called non-productive. CDR3 was defined by IMGT convention, running from the second conserved V-encoded cysteine to the conserved J-encoded phenylalanine. The earlier analysis of 500 to 600 of the donors excluded sequences that lacked an unambiguous match to a single V gene segment. In an earlier analysis of 587 of the donors, V segments were called functional above 56.7% productive rearrangements and were called segregating when the between-donor standard deviation exceeded 5%. A statistical classification framework was built for diagnosing cytomegalovirus status from the catalog of TCR beta chain sequences. V and J gene assignment, in a later analysis, came from comparing TCR nucleotide sequences with IMGT/GENE-DB human TR gene sequences. Using the TCRdist pipeline, a later analysis assigned CDR3 sequences along with most-parsimonious VDJ recombination scenarios. In a later analysis, each TCR beta chain was defined by its CDR3 amino acid sequence together with its V-gene family, and reads without a unique V-gene family were excluded. In a later analysis, several hundred highly shared, low-generation-probability nucleotide sequences were removed to address suspected cross-contamination and a sequencing artifact. In a later analysis, a clonal expansion index for each public chain was calculated from normalized within-repertoire ranks of inferred template counts. In a later analysis, generation probabilities were computed with a VDJ recombination model fitted to out-of-frame rearrangements, and the resulting probabilities were checked against IGoR. A later analysis scored TCR-TCR, TCR-HLA and TCR-CMV co-occurrence with hypergeometric tests, applying a repertoire-size bias correction to TCR pairs. To estimate false discovery rates, a later analysis permuted the HLA or CMV assignments 20 times. In a later analysis, co-occurring TCRs were grouped with DBSCAN, and TCRdist sequence similarity was added when clustering was performed within HLA-allele-positive subsets. Co-occurrence clustering excluded repertoires with fewer than 30,000 or more than 120,000 public chains, plus five with anomalous nucleotide sharing. TCRdb holds this immuneACCESS table with in-frame rearrangements only. Some clones are missing; in checked studies, unresolved V genes explain under half, and the rest has no known cause. The V and J calls and clone size were taken over from that table, and D and trimming were inferred from the DNA. This sample comprises about 110,000 clones, more than 70% of them detected only once. The ten largest clones represent about 3.2% of the sample.

The sample is drawn from a study of cytomegalovirus exposure and HLA in healthy donors (dated by TCRdb to between 2016 and 2019). Regarding the research as a whole: In an earlier analysis of 550 to 750 of the donors, around 300 Gb of sequence data and approximately 100 million unique TCR beta sequences from about 179 million T cells were reported. HLA typing covered class I and class II loci at four-digit resolution. Of the roughly 400 genotyped donors, 65% to 90% fell in the genetic ancestry cluster associated with self-reported Caucasian donors. Besides the first cohort of around 700 subjects, a separate validation cohort made up of 120 different subjects was used. Every repertoire in the discovery cohort had been generated on one and the same sequencing platform. The number of typed donors differed by locus: about 620-640 for A, B, C, DRB1 and DQB1; roughly 510 for DQA1; approximately 600 for DPA1; and around 490 for DPB1. The T cell repertoires of 670 or so subjects were profiled by immunosequencing and related to cytomegalovirus serostatus. Among roughly 400 genotyped donors of the cohort, an average of approximately 240,000 unique TCR beta nucleotide sequences was sequenced per donor, of which 15% to 20% were non-productive. Because of strong linkage in the cohort, four or five DR-DQ haplotypes were treated as single units for association and clustering. Genome-wide SNP genotypes for about 60% of the 666 donors were used in a later genetic analysis, which treated that subset as a discovery cohort. In an earlier analysis of several hundred of the donors, high-throughput TCR beta sequencing was used to judge whether each TCR beta V gene segment behaved as functional or pseudogenic. To study patterns of TCR occurrence, a later analysis re-analyzed previously published TCR beta repertoires from around 700 donors and added high-resolution HLA genotyping. The study combined high-throughput TCR immunosequencing, statistical association of individual TCRs with disease status, and machine learning to predict cytomegalovirus infection status. The study aimed to test whether signatures of past pathogen exposure could be identified by cataloging public T cell receptors. Donor age, sex, ethnicity and CMV serostatus were collected together with the repertoire data. Rather than drawing on any new phenotypic data, the later analysis identified candidate immune exposures from TCR beta sequences and the way those sequences occurred across donors. Approximately 310 gigabases of sequencing data and tens of millions of unique TCR sequences were included in an early release covering about 700 HLA-typed donors. The study at large found these results: When HLA alleles, especially DR and DQ, strongly co-occurred, attributing TCR associations to individual alleles was difficult. A cluster of highly shared sequence variants was judged likely to be a technical artifact of the sequencing pipeline. In this cohort, only TCR beta chains were sequenced, and detectable features were limited by the absence of alpha or paired-chain data. Linkage disequilibrium might explain the correlated functional status among segregating V segments, but an unknown experimental factor could not be ruled out. The only immune exposure information available for the cohort was CMV serostatus. Broadly in line with IMGT annotations, most TCR beta V segments showed up in productive rearrangements about 87% or about 30% of the time in an earlier analysis of 450 to 750 of the donors. In a later analysis, HLA-associated TCR beta chains showed more clonal expansion and lower generation probabilities than non-associated chains that were equally common. It was suggested by the authors that the approach could potentially be generalized to other disease states and immunological phenotypes. Because HLA typing was missing for some donors at each locus, association tests included only the typed subset. In a later genetic analysis, a missense DCLRE1C variant was associated with V-gene and J-gene trimming of TCR beta chains, and the association was replicated in an independent cohort. The presence/absence analyses assumed that sequencing depth was roughly uniform across donors, and that assumption may not be true. In vitro tests confirmed that a few of the cytomegalovirus-associated TCR beta chains recognize cytomegalovirus antigens. At a false discovery rate of 0.05, a later analysis linked 15,000 to 20,000 TCR beta sequences to specific HLA alleles. A later analysis found that most CMV-associated TCR beta chains appeared HLA-restricted, with HLA associations seemingly driven largely by CMV exposure. The classifier was reported to diagnose cytomegalovirus status with high specificity and sensitivity in both the original cohort and the validation cohort. The study gave a list of 150 to 200 TCR beta chains associated with cytomegalovirus. The 87-base-pair reads could not distinguish some IMGT-functional V segments, including TRBV6-2 and TRBV6-3, so those segments were excluded. According to a later genetic analysis, donors in an Asian-associated ancestry cluster had fewer N-insertions in productive TCRs than the approximately 700-donor mean. According to a later analysis, TCR association rates differed among HLA loci, with DRB1 alleles showing the most associated TCRs and HLA-C alleles showing the fewest. About 15 rarely observed V segments, including chromosome 9 orphons, were excluded from the earlier analysis of several hundred of the donors because counts were too low. In a later analysis, several top co-occurrence clusters were reported to appear linked to parvovirus B19, influenza, CMV and Epstein-Barr virus. While some public TCRs were present in many individuals, most TCR sequences turned up only very rarely across donors. A further reported finding was that TCR beta sequences accurately predicted the HLA-A and HLA-B alleles for most subjects in the first cohort.

The cohort consisted of approximately 670 healthy bone marrow donors. At the time of sampling, every cohort member was nominally healthy, though immune exposures that went unrecorded were likely present. The donor was CMV seropositive and belonged to the group of 250 to 350 seropositive cohort members. Each donor provided a peripheral blood sample, and peripheral blood mononuclear cells were used for TCR beta sequencing. Genomic DNA extraction from the blood cell samples was performed with the Qiagen DNeasy Blood Extraction Kit. The sample was PBMCs. This TCR was recovered from a woman aged 55-70 years in good health and CMV-seropositive. The sequence links TRBV10-3 to TRBJ1-5, with no confidently assigned D gene. The CDR3 loop reads CAISALPGNQPQHF. The DNA sequence is TGTGCCATCAGTGCCCTACCGGGCAATCAGCCCCAGCATTTT.